The 20 T cell receptor beta chains below were found in one sample sequenced in a study of blood T cell repertoires in COVID-19. The table came from immunoSEQ multiplex PCR; TCRdb's copy has only in-frame clones and leaves some out. The sample comprises around 190,000 clones, about 83% of which are singletons, and more than 1.5% rests with the top ten. Sequencing input: peripheral blood. Source of these receptors: a human donor in a cohort sampled during active COVID-19.

J is TRBJ1-1 and V is TRBV6-5; maybe TRBD1 (6 bases). In germline, CDR1 is MNHEY, CDR2 SVGAGI. The CDR3 is 14 amino acids. Trimming pared 7 bases from V and 4 bases from J, leaving 16 bases between. CDR3 amino acids: CASTITLGATEAFF. The CDR3 region has the DNA TGTGCCAGCACCATCACTCTGGGGGCCACTGAAGCTTTCTTT.

The J gene is TRBJ2-5, the V gene TRBV19; 7 nucleotides line up with TRBD2. J lost 5 bases, V lost 3 bases, and 6 bases had no gene match. In germline, CDR1 is LNHDA, CDR2 SQIVND (reference sequence). The CDR3 has 14 residues. In DNA form, the CDR3 reads TGTGCCAGTAGTATCTCGGGGGGTTACGAGACCCAGTACTTC. Translated: CASSISGGYETQYF.

J is TRBJ1-2 and V is TRBV3-1 (or the pseudogene TRBV3-2), with D uncertain. V lost 0 bases and J 4 bases, leaving 15 bases between the germline ends. This CDR3 is built from 16 residues. Germline CDR1 and CDR2: LGHDT and YNNKEL (reference sequence). The CDR3 DNA sequence: TGTGCCAGCAGCCAAGATACCACCTCTACTTCCTATGGCTACACCTTC. Amino acids: CASSQDTTSTSYGYTF.

The J gene is TRBJ2-7, the V gene TRBV19; TRBD2 aligns across 12 bases. There are 15 residues in the CDR3. V trimming: 2 bases; J trimming: 6 bases; junction bases outside the gene matches: 5. Per germline, CDR1 LNHDA and CDR2 SQIVND (reference sequence). CDR3 DNA sequence: TGTGCCAGTAGTATACTGGGACTAGCGGGCCCCGAGCAGTACTTC. Translating gives CASSILGLAGPEQYF.

CDR3 in amino acids: CATSGGNEQFF. CDR3 nucleotide sequence: TGTGCCACCAGCGGGGGGAATGAGCAGTTCTTC. This rearrangement joins TRBV15 to TRBJ2-1, with D perhaps matching TRBD2 (6 bases). Germline-derived CDR1 and CDR2 are LNHNV and YYDKDF (reference sequence). The CDR3 has 11 residues. The V end lost 5 bases, the J end lost 7 bases, and 6 bases lay between the germline ends.

A single count supports this clone. The chain combines TRBV18 with TRBJ2-7, with D maybe TRBD1 (7 bases). Germline CDR1 KGHSH, CDR2 LQKENI. The CDR3 covers 15 residues. Between the trimmed V and J ends, which lost 3 bases and 5 bases, there was a span of 17 bases. CDR3 amino acids: CASSPNRGGLNEQYF. For the CDR3, the DNA is TGTGCCAGCTCACCGAACAGGGGAGGTTTGAACGAGCAGTACTTC.

V usage is TRBV5-5 and J usage is TRBJ1-2; D may be TRBD1 (5 bases). This CDR3 has 14 residues. Germline lookup yields CDR1 SGHKS and CDR2 YYEKEE (reference sequence). Trimming took 2 bases from V and 2 from J, leaving 10 bases between them. The CDR3 reads CASSFFPGNYGYTF. CDR3 DNA: TGTGCCAGCAGCTTTTTCCCAGGGAACTATGGCTACACCTTC.

The gene calls are TRBV3-1 (or the pseudogene TRBV3-2) and TRBJ1-2; 9 bases map to TRBD1. The CDR3 covers 16 residues. CDR1 LGHDT and CDR2 YNNKEL come from the germline V gene (reference sequence). V lost 1 base and J lost 8; bases outside the gene matches: 11. CDR3 sequence reads: CASSQGTGASVGGYTF. The CDR3 bases are TGTGCCAGCAGCCAAGGGACAGGGGCCAGCGTGGGGGGCTACACCTTC.

The rearrangement uses TRBV18 and TRBJ2-7, with unresolved D. V lost 1 base, J lost 2 bases, and 3 bases lay in between. This CDR3 has 12 amino acids. Germline V gives CDR1 KGHSH, CDR2 LQKENI. The CDR3 DNA follows: TGTGCCAGCTCACCACAGCCCTACGAGCAGTACTTC. This sequence encodes CASSPQPYEQYF.

The chain has TRBV7-2 and TRBJ1-3, with TRBD1 matching over 9 bases. Trimming took 2 bases from V and 7 from J; bases not matched to a gene: 9. The CDR3 is made up of 16 amino acids. The germline V gene has CDR1 SGHTA and CDR2 FQGNSA. CDR3 amino acids: CASSLTGQGSGNTIYF. The CDR3 region has the DNA TGTGCCAGCAGCTTAACGGGACAGGGCAGTGGGAACACCATATATTTT.

The chain combines TRBV5-4 with TRBJ2-7; 8 nucleotides agree with TRBD1. Germline CDR1 and CDR2: SGHNT and YYREEE (reference sequence). Trimming took 2 bases from V and 4 from J; bases not matched to a gene: 5. CDR3 length equals 14 residues. The CDR3: CASSFGQGPYEQYF. The CDR3 DNA is TGTGCCAGCAGCTTTGGACAGGGCCCTTACGAGCAGTACTTC.

This rearrangement joins TRBV6-2 or TRBV6-3 to TRBJ1-2, with a possible D match to TRBD1 (5 bases). CDR1 and CDR2 (germline): MNHEY, SVGEGT. The CDR3 runs to 14 residues. V gave up 5 bases and J gave up 0 bases, with 10 bases separating them. The CDR3 nucleotides read TGTGCCAGCAGTGGTAGACAGACTAACTATGGCTACACCTTC. It specifies CASSGRQTNYGYTF.

The J gene is TRBJ2-7, the V gene TRBV13, with 9 bases matching TRBD1. Germline CDR1 PRHDT, CDR2 FYEKMQ (reference sequence). Trimming took 9 bases from V and 4 from J; bases not matched to a gene: 4. CDR3 length: 12 amino acids. This chain's CDR3 is CASTGTGYEQYF. In DNA form, the CDR3 reads TGTGCCAGTACCGGGACAGGGTACGAGCAGTACTTC.

The V call is TRBV15, the J call TRBJ1-1; D gene ambiguous. The germline V gene encodes CDR1 LNHNV and CDR2 YYDKDF (reference sequence). The CDR3 loop spans 13 amino acids. V lost 6 bases and J lost 0, with 8 bases in between. This CDR3 is CATRAGMNTEAFF. The CDR3 nucleotides are TGTGCCACCAGGGCGGGTATGAACACTGAAGCTTTCTTT.

V is TRBV5-1 and J is TRBJ2-5, with 9 bases lining up with TRBD1. Germline CDR1 SGHRS, CDR2 YFSETQ. The CDR3 has 15 amino acids. Germline trimming cut 0 bases from V and 4 bases from J; bases unmatched to any gene: 4. The CDR3 protein is CASSLGQGVGETQYF. CDR3 coding DNA: TGCGCCAGCAGCTTGGGACAGGGGGTTGGAGAGACCCAGTACTTC.

This clone was picked up one time. The J gene is TRBJ2-7, the V gene TRBV27, with 10 bases matching TRBD1. Germline V gene sequence: CDR1 MNHEY, CDR2 SMNVEV (reference sequence). The CDR3 has 14 amino acids. V lost 5 bases to trimming and J lost 5 bases; unmatched junction nucleotides: 6. For the CDR3, the DNA is TGTGCCAGCAGTGCGACAGGGGGCCTCAACGAGCAGTACTTC. This encodes CASSATGGLNEQYF.

The CDR3 DNA is TGTGCCAGCAGTCGGGACAGGGGGCGTTATAATTCACCCCTCCACTTT. Amino acid sequence: CASSRDRGRYNSPLHF. This rearrangement joins TRBV28 to TRBJ1-6; TRBD1 agrees at 12 bases. In germline, CDR1 is MDHEN, CDR2 SYDVKM. The V segment lost 5 bases and the J segment 4 bases; nucleotides outside the gene matches: 3. The length of the CDR3 is 16 residues.

The rearrangement joins TRBV10-3 to TRBJ2-3, with D unresolved. The CDR3 is 12 residues long. V shed 2 bases and J shed 3 bases, with 3 bases lying between them. In germline, CDR1 is ENHRY, CDR2 SYGVKD. The CDR3 DNA reads as TGTGCCATCAGTGAGGCGACAGATACGCAGTATTTT. It translates to CAISEATDTQYF.

This chain uses TRBV7-9 with TRBJ1-4; TRBD1 aligns across 9 bases. This CDR3 is 15 amino acids long. Germline lookup yields CDR1 SEHNR and CDR2 FQNEAQ (reference sequence). Germline trimming cut 5 bases from V and 4 bases from J; bases unmatched to any gene: 5. DNA of the CDR3: TGTGCCAGCAGCAGACCGGGACAGGGTAATGAAAAACTGTTTTTT. Translating it yields CASSRPGQGNEKLFF.

V usage is TRBV7-2 and J usage is TRBJ1-5; the D is unclear. Germline V gene lookup returns CDR1 SGHTA and CDR2 FQGNSA. CDR3 length equals 13 residues. V lost 5 bases, J lost 4 bases, and 9 bases lay in between. The CDR3 reads CASSRGLNQPQHF. The CDR3 nucleotides are TGTGCCAGCAGCCGAGGGTTGAATCAGCCCCAGCATTTT.